This T cell receptor (beta chain) was found in a study of cytomegalovirus exposure and HLA in healthy donors. Per germline, CDR1 SGHTA and CDR2 FQGNSA. This CDR3 is 16 amino acids long. The junction had 9 bases not matched to a gene; V was cut back by 6 bases and J by 5 bases. PCR amplification relied on 60 Vbeta primers (plus 13 Jbeta primers). Clones were sequenced by immunoSEQ multiplex PCR, and TCRdb holds only the in-frame ones, with some missing. This table has over 100,000 clones, approximately 78% appearing once. Study-wide results and caveats: In a later analysis, common viral pathogens appeared linked to several of the most significant clusters. Roughly even sequencing depth across donors was the assumption behind the presence/absence analyses. The authors judged a highly shared variant cluster likely a sequencing artifact. Exclusion applied to some V segments, including TRBV6-2 and TRBV6-3, as they were indistinguishable.

A note on this clone: Its antigen remains unknown.

The TCR originated in a woman between 25 and 40 years old in good health and CMV-seropositive. The source material was PBMCs. This rearrangement joins TRBV7-2 to TRBJ2-5; 13 bases map to TRBD2. CDR3 residues: CASRILAGGPIETQYF. For the CDR3, the DNA is TGTGCCAGCAGAATACTAGCGGGGGGGCCGATCGAGACCCAGTACTTC.